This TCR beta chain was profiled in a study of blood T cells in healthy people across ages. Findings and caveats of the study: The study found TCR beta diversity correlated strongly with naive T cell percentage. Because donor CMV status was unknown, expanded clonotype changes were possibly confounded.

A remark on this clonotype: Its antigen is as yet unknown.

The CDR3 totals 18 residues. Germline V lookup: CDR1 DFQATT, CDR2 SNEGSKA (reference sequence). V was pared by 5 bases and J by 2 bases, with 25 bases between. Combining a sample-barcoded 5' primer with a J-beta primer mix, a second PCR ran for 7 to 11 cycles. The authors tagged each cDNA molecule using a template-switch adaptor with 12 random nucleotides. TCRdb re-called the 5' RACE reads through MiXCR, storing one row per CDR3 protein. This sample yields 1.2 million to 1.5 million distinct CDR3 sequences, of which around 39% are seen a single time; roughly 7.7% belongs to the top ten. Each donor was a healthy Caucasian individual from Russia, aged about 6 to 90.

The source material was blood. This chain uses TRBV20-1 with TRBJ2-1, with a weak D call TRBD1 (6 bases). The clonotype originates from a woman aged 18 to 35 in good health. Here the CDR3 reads CSARKGVLALNPYNEQFF. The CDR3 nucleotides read TGCAGTGCTCGAAAGGGGGTTCTAGCCCTTAACCCCTACAATGAGCAGTTCTTC.